The rows below give T cell receptor beta chains drawn from one sample of a study of T-cell reconstitution after alpha-beta-depleted transplantation in children. TCRdb used MiXCR to reprocess the PCR reads, holding one entry per CDR3 protein. The table records 350,000 to 400,000 distinct CDR3 sequences, 13% of them present only once. Here the sequenced sample was PBMCs, taken from the stem cell graft. These receptors all stem from a human donor who donated a stem cell graft to a child with Fanconi anemia. The CDR3 runs from the conserved cysteine through the conserved F or W. The D gene is left open where the match is weak. Clone size, where shown, is once, few, many, or a class for clones that have expanded.

d_gene	j_gene	v_gene	abundance	CDR3aa	CDR3nt
TRBD1	TRBJ1-1	TRBV7-9	NA	CASSGGQGATEAFF	TGTGCCAGTTCCGGGGGACAGGGGGCAACTGAAGCTTTCTTT
NA	TRBJ1-2	TRBV20-1	few	CSARGEGFYGYTF	TGCAGTGCTAGAGGGGAGGGGTTCTATGGCTACACCTTC
NA	TRBJ1-5	TRBV28	many	CASSFPDNQPQHF	TGTGCCAGCAGTTTTCCCGACAATCAGCCCCAGCATTTT
TRBD1	TRBJ2-2	TRBV20-1	many	CSARTGRAGELFF	TGCAGTGCTCGGACAGGACGGGCCGGGGAGCTGTTTTTT
NA	TRBJ1-1	TRBV7-2	NA	CASSFQYGSTEAFF	TGTGCCAGCAGCTTCCAATACGGCAGCACTGAAGCTTTCTTT
TRBD1	TRBJ2-5	TRBV5-1	NA	CASSLGGQGAETQYF	TGCGCCAGCAGCTTGGGGGGACAGGGGGCTGAGACCCAGTACTTC
TRBD1	TRBJ1-6	TRBV5-1	NA	CASSEGGQGGNSPLHF	TGCGCCAGCAGCGAGGGCGGACAGGGTGGAAATTCACCCCTCCACTTT
NA	TRBJ1-4	TRBV7-3	many	CASTGNEKLFF	TGTGCCAGCACTGGCAACGAAAAACTGTTTTTT
NA	TRBJ1-2	TRBV12-3/TRBV12-4	many	CASRRGWADGYTF	TGTGCCAGCAGGCGCGGGTGGGCGGATGGCTACACCTTC
TRBD1	TRBJ1-1	TRBV6-2/TRBV6-3	few	CASGDRGRTEAFF	TGTGCCAGCGGTGACAGGGGACGTACTGAAGCTTTCTTT
NA	TRBJ2-7	TRBV4-1	few	CASSLRDKDSYEQYF	TGCGCCAGCAGCCTTCGGGACAAAGACTCCTACGAGCAGTACTTC
NA	TRBJ2-6	TRBV5-1	NA	CASSFQAGANVLTF	TGCGCCAGCAGCTTCCAAGCTGGGGCCAACGTCCTGACTTTC
NA	TRBJ2-7	TRBV5-1	NA	CASSQGGSQSFYEQYF	TGCGCCAGCAGCCAAGGTGGGTCACAGTCGTTCTACGAGCAGTACTTC
NA	TRBJ1-1	TRBV27	few	CASSPSRAHTEAFF	TGTGCCAGCAGTCCCTCGCGGGCTCACACTGAAGCTTTCTTT
NA	TRBJ2-3	TRBV15	NA	CATSRAPGRTSTDTQYF	TGTGCCACCAGCAGAGCTCCCGGGAGAACTAGCACAGATACGCAGTATTTT
NA	TRBJ2-3	TRBV20-1	NA	CSAAAEERGTDTQYF	TGCAGTGCTGCTGCCGAAGAGCGAGGCACAGATACGCAGTATTTT
NA	TRBJ2-3	TRBV5-6	few	CASSPRAGHSTDTQYF	TGTGCCAGCAGTCCCCGCGCGGGACACAGCACAGATACGCAGTATTTT
TRBD2	TRBJ2-5	TRBV3-1	few	CASSRTSGGLGETQYF	TGTGCCAGCAGCCGGACTAGCGGGGGCCTTGGAGAGACCCAGTACTTC
NA	TRBJ1-3	TRBV5-1	many	CASSSDSSGNTIYF	TGCGCCAGCAGCTCTGACAGCTCTGGAAACACCATATATTTT
NA	TRBJ1-1	TRBV11-2	NA	CASSYTGGLFTEAFF	TGTGCCAGCAGCTACACCGGGGGCCTGTTCACTGAAGCTTTCTTT
NA	TRBJ1-2	TRBV5-1	few	CASSLAGVAGYTF	TGCGCCAGCAGCTTGGCGGGGGTAGCTGGCTACACCTTC
NA	TRBJ2-5	TRBV7-8	NA	CASSLKRGLGANQETQYF	TGTGCCAGCAGCTTAAAGAGGGGTTTGGGGGCCAACCAAGAGACCCAGTACTTC